The 23 T cell receptor beta chains below were found in one sample sequenced in a study of T cells in Graves' hyperthyroidism and ophthalmopathy. Researchers amplified the TCR beta CDR3 regions from RNA transcripts. Primed by the HTBI set, a first-round RT-PCR was run on the TCR CDR3. TCRdb reanalysed the multiplex PCR reads using MiXCR and keeps one entry per CDR3 protein. The top ten hold about 53% of the sample, which has under 350,000 distinct CDR3 sequences, roughly 18% seen once. The sample comprised blood. Receptors were obtained from a woman aged 45-65 years with Graves' hyperthyroidism.

This clonotype was detected many times. The chain's CDR3 is CASSYSRQGAQTGNTIYF. The CDR3 nucleotides read TGTGCCAGCAGTTACTCAAGACAGGGGGCTCAAACTGGAAACACCATATATTTT. The gene calls are TRBV6-6 and TRBJ1-3, with 10 bases matching TRBD1. The CDR3 contains 18 residues. Trimming at V came to 0 bases and at J to 2 bases, leaving 7 bases not matched to a gene. Germline CDR1 is MNHNY and CDR2 is SVGAGI (reference sequence).

This clonotype showed up many times. The chain employs TRBV19 and TRBJ1-1; the D gene is possibly TRBD1 (5 bases). Trimming shortened V by 5 bases and J by 4 bases, and 8 bases separated the two germline ends. Germline lookup yields CDR1 LNHDA and CDR2 SQIVND (reference sequence). This CDR3 has 12 amino acids. CDR3 loop: CASSVGGTEAFF. DNA of the CDR3: TGTGCCAGTAGTGTTGGGGGCACTGAAGCTTTCTTT. Using reference TRBV19 and TRBJ1-1 for the parts outside the CDR3, the full variable domain is DGGITQSPKYLFRKEGQNVTLSCEQNLNHDAMYWYRQDPGQGLRLIYYSQIVNDFQKGDIAEGYSVSREKKESFPLTVTSAQKNPTAFYLCASSVGGTEAFFGQGTRLTVV.

In this sample, this clonotype turned up many times. The genes are TRBV3-1 and TRBJ1-1; perhaps TRBD1 as D (5 bases). Trimming left V 0 bases short and J 10 bases short, with 21 bases between. This CDR3 has 16 amino acids. Germline values: CDR1 LGHDT, CDR2 YNNKEL (reference sequence). The DNA of the CDR3 is TGTGCCAGCAGCCAAGACGAGCGCGCCGGTTTTAGGGGAGCTTTCTTT. Protein sequence: CASSQDERAGFRGAFF.

This rearrangement joins TRBV7-9 to TRBJ2-7; possibly TRBD1 or TRBD2 for D (6 bases each). V lost 5 bases and J lost 0, with 17 bases in between. Germline V gives CDR1 SEHNR, CDR2 FQNEAQ (reference sequence). The CDR3 is made up of 16 amino acids. The CDR3 DNA sequence: TGTGCCAGCAGCACGCCGCGGGACATGAGCTCCTACGAGCAGTACTTC. Its protein product is CASSTPRDMSSYEQYF. Full variable domain (outside the CDR3, taken from reference TRBV7-9 and TRBJ2-7): DTGVSQNPRHKITKRGQNVTFRCDPISEHNRLYWYRQTLGQGPEFLTYFQNEAQLEKSRLLSDRFSAERPKGSFSTLEIQRTEQGDSAMYLCASSTPRDMSSYEQYFGPGTRLTVT.

This clonotype was detected many times. This chain links TRBV12-3 or TRBV12-4 with TRBJ2-1; 9 bases fit TRBD2. The CDR3 spans 15 residues. After removal of 5 bases from V and 6 bases from J, the junction contained 8 bases not matched to a gene. CDR3 sequence reads: CASSKPGLAFNEQFF. The CDR3 DNA follows: TGTGCCAGCAGTAAGCCGGGACTAGCCTTCAATGAGCAGTTCTTC.

This clonotype has just a few counts. This sequence joins TRBV7-2 and TRBJ1-2; TRBD1 matches at 7 bases. Per germline, CDR1 SGHTA and CDR2 FQGNSA. The length of the CDR3 is 17 residues. J lost 2 bases, V lost 2 bases, and 11 bases had no gene match. CDR3 residues: CASSLFLAAGGNYGYTF. CDR3 nucleotides: TGTGCCAGCAGCTTATTCCTCGCGGCAGGGGGAAACTATGGCTACACCTTC. Drawing the rest from reference TRBV7-2 and TRBJ1-2, the complete variable domain is GAGVSQSPSNKVTEKGKDVELRCDPISGHTALYWYRQSLGQGLEFLIYFQGNSAPDKSGLPSDRFSAERTGGSVSTLTIQRTQQEDSAVYLCASSLFLAAGGNYGYTFGSGTRLTVV.

In its sample, this clonotype was seen a few times. The rearrangement joins TRBV10-3 to TRBJ1-1, with a possible D match to TRBD1 (5 bases). V was pared by 6 bases and J by 0 bases, with 20 bases between. CDR1 and CDR2 from the germline V gene are ENHRY and SYGVKD. The CDR3 is 17 residues long. For the CDR3, the DNA is TGTGCCATCAGATCCGGGACTTCGAGGTTCCTGAACACTGAAGCTTTCTTT. This translates into CAIRSGTSRFLNTEAFF.

The chain links TRBV2 to TRBJ1-5, with a tentative D call TRBD1 (6 bases). The CDR3 consists of 16 residues. In germline, CDR1 is SNHLY, CDR2 FYNNEI. V was clipped by 6 bases and J by 0 bases, with 15 bases between them. The CDR3 sequence is CASRGSGAGSNQPQHF. The CDR3 nucleotides are TGTGCCAGCAGGGGGTCGGGGGCGGGTAGCAATCAGCCCCAGCATTTT.

This clonotype was seen ten or more times. The J gene is TRBJ2-3, the V gene TRBV3-1, with 8 bases that match TRBD2. Germline V gene data show CDR1 as LGHDT and CDR2 as YNNKEL (reference sequence). Trimming cost V 1 base and J 6 bases; bases outside gene matches: 9. This CDR3 has 16 amino acids. In DNA, the CDR3 is TGTGCCAGCAGCCAAGGAGGCTTCGGGGGGGCGGATACGCAGTATTTT. Translated, it gives CASSQGGFGGADTQYF.

This rearrangement joins TRBV10-3 to TRBJ2-1; 13 positions match TRBD2. CDR3 length equals 15 residues. CDR1 is ENHRY and CDR2 is SYGVKD in the germline V gene. Unmatched junction bases numbered 5, after V lost 6 bases and J lost 6 bases. Here the CDR3 DNA reads TGTGCCATCAGCGGACTAGCGGGAGTGGTCAATGAGCAGTTCTTC. It encodes CAISGLAGVVNEQFF.

This clonotype was detected only a few times. The genes are TRBV10-1 and TRBJ1-1; D is uncertain. V was pared by 0 bases and J by 1 base, with 9 bases between. The CDR3 totals 15 residues. The germline gives CDR1 WNHNN, CDR2 SYGVQD (reference sequence). The CDR3 DNA reads as TGCGCCAGCAGTGAGTCGGTATTGGGGAACACTGAAGCTTTCTTT. Encoded protein: CASSESVLGNTEAFF.

V gene TRBV12-3 or TRBV12-4 combines with J gene TRBJ2-7; 11 nucleotides align to TRBD1. The junction had 6 bases not matched to a gene; V was cut back by 6 bases and J by 5 bases. This CDR3 is 14 amino acids long. The CDR3 here is CASRDGTGGNEQYF. As DNA, the CDR3 is TGTGCCAGCAGGGACGGGACAGGGGGAAACGAGCAGTACTTC.

J is TRBJ1-2 and V is TRBV20-1; 7 nucleotides match TRBD1. The trim removed 6 bases at V and 6 bases at J, leaving 7 bases unmatched. Germline CDR1 reads DFQATT; CDR2 reads SNEGSKA (reference sequence). This CDR3 contains 12 residues. This chain's CDR3 is CSASDRVDGYTF. Written as DNA, the CDR3 is TGCAGTGCCAGCGACAGGGTTGATGGCTACACCTTC.

This clonotype was found a few times. The chain couples TRBV6-1 to TRBJ2-7; TRBD2 agrees at 14 bases. Germline V gene lookup returns CDR1 MNHNS and CDR2 SASEGT. The CDR3 contains 19 residues. Losses at the gene ends were 6 bases for V and 2 bases for J; bases not matched to a gene: 15. The CDR3 is CASSAGLAGGTVLTYEQYF. CDR3 nucleotide sequence: TGTGCCAGCAGCGCTGGACTAGCGGGAGGCACAGTTCTTACCTACGAGCAGTACTTC.

The CDR3 reads CASSPGQGAVNTQYF. CDR3 sequence (DNA): TGTGCCAGCTCACCGGGGCAAGGGGCCGTAAATACGCAGTATTTT. V and J are TRBV18 and TRBJ2-3; maybe TRBD1 (5 bases). V dropped 3 bases and J dropped 7 bases, with 17 bases sitting between them. Germline V gene data show CDR1 as KGHSH and CDR2 as LQKENI. CDR3 size: 15 residues.

V and J are TRBV6-1 and TRBJ1-4; 9 bases map to TRBD1. Germline CDR1 and CDR2: MNHNS and SASEGT. The CDR3 sequence is 15 residues long. With 6 bases clipped from V and 0 bases from J, the junction kept 2 bases outside the gene matches. CDR3 nucleotide sequence: TGTGCCAGCAGACAGGGGGCTGCAACTAATGAAAAACTGTTTTTT. This gives the protein CASRQGAATNEKLFF.

In its sample, this clonotype was seen many times. The gene calls are TRBV12-3 or TRBV12-4 and TRBJ2-5; D ambiguous. This CDR3 has 13 residues. V was pared by 2 bases and J by 5 bases, with 9 bases between. In DNA, the CDR3 is TGTGCCAGCAGTTTAACCGGAATGGAGACCCAGTACTTC. It codes for CASSLTGMETQYF.

This clonotype was observed a handful of times. V gene TRBV5-1 combines with J gene TRBJ2-7, with D possibly being TRBD1 (6 bases). This CDR3 has 12 amino acids. The germline V gene has CDR1 SGHRS and CDR2 YFSETQ. V gave up 4 bases and J gave up 5 bases, with 10 bases separating them. CDR3 amino acids: CASSVRGNEQYF. The CDR3 region has the DNA TGCGCCAGCAGCGTCAGGGGCAACGAGCAGTACTTC.

This clonotype was recorded only once. CDR3 in amino acids: CASSGRQGGNTEAFF. The CDR3 DNA reads as TGTGCCAGTAGTGGACGACAGGGCGGTAACACTGAAGCTTTCTTT. The chain recombines TRBV19 with TRBJ1-1, with 7 bases matching TRBD1. Germline CDR1 is LNHDA and CDR2 is SQIVND (reference sequence). The length of the CDR3 is 15 residues. Germline trimming cut 5 bases from V and 2 bases from J; bases unmatched to any gene: 8. The variable domain in full, completed from reference TRBV19 and TRBJ1-1, reads DGGITQSPKYLFRKEGQNVTLSCEQNLNHDAMYWYRQDPGQGLRLIYYSQIVNDFQKGDIAEGYSVSREKKESFPLTVTSAQKNPTAFYLCASSGRQGGNTEAFFGQGTRLTVV.

This clonotype was recorded a few times. With a much larger clone just one base away, this may be a read error. The V and J genes are TRBV11-2 and TRBJ2-3; possibly TRBD1 for D (5 bases). The length of the CDR3 is 14 residues. Germline-derived CDR1 and CDR2 are SGHAT and FQNNGV. Between the trimmed V and J ends, which lost 5 bases and 4 bases, there was a span of 13 bases. CDR3 residues: CASSLGQVADTQYF. In nucleotides, the CDR3 is TGTGCCAGCAGCCTCGGACAAGTCGCAGATACGCAGTATTTT.

This clonotype was found a few times. V is TRBV5-1 and J is TRBJ2-3; 10 bases are shared with TRBD2. The CDR3 covers 16 residues. From germline, CDR1 is SGHRS and CDR2 YFSETQ. V was clipped by 4 bases and J by 1 base; unmatched bases: 6. The CDR3 sequence is CASSTIAGGGTDTQYF. The CDR3 bases are TGCGCCAGCAGCACGATAGCGGGAGGTGGCACAGATACGCAGTATTTT.

As for this clonotype: A much larger clone lies a single base off, so this may be a read error. The chain couples TRBV6-2 or TRBV6-3 to TRBJ1-1; D is ambiguous. The germline CDR1 and CDR2 sequences are MNHEY and SVGEGT. Trimming stripped 5 bases from V and 4 bases from J, with 11 bases between. The CDR3 loop spans 13 amino acids. The CDR3 DNA follows: TGTGCCAGCAGTGATTCGATTCCCACTGAAGCTTTCTTT. Translation gives CASSDSIPTEAFF.

The table lists this clonotype with many counts. This chain joins TRBV11-2 and TRBJ1-5, with D perhaps TRBD1 (6 bases). V was cut by 3 bases and J by 4 bases, with 13 bases left in between. The CDR3 contains 15 residues. CDR1 SGHAT and CDR2 FQNNGV come from the germline V gene. CDR3 sequence reads: CASSFVAGENQPQHF. CDR3 DNA: TGTGCCAGCAGCTTTGTTGCAGGGGAGAATCAGCCCCAGCATTTT.